What follows are 7 T cell receptor beta chains derived from one specimen sequenced in a study of beta chain features in type 1 diabetes. Since all of the isolated RNA was reverse transcribed, expressed TCRB transcripts were what got sequenced. Clones were sequenced by immunoSEQ multiplex PCR, and TCRdb holds only the in-frame ones, with some missing. Of roughly 120,000 clones detected, approximately 39% appear once; the ten largest clones hold more than 0.06%. The source material was stem cell memory CD4+ T cells from blood. The receptors were sampled from a woman between 18 and 29 years old in good health.

This clone was seen a handful of times. CDR3: CASSPTFTGELFF. The CDR3 nucleotides read TGTGCCAGCAGCCCCACTTTCACCGGGGAGCTGTTTTTT. V usage is TRBV11-2 and J usage is TRBJ2-2; the D is unclear. The CDR3 contains 13 residues. Germline V gene data show CDR1 as SGHAT and CDR2 as FQNNGV. With 5 bases removed from V and 4 bases from J, the gap between germline ends came to 8 bases.

The genes are TRBV30 and TRBJ2-3, with D hard to call. This CDR3 spans 14 amino acids. The V and J ends lost 0 bases and 4 bases respectively, with 11 bases between them. CDR1 GTSNPN and CDR2 SVGIG come from the germline V gene (reference sequence). CDR3 sequence reads: CAWSVGVGPDTQYF. The CDR3 DNA follows: TGTGCCTGGAGTGTTGGCGTTGGGCCAGATACGCAGTATTTT.

The chain carries TRBV9 and TRBJ2-5; 9 nucleotides align to TRBD2. The germline V gene encodes CDR1 SGDLS and CDR2 YYNGEE. This CDR3 is 16 amino acids long. With 1 base clipped from V and 5 bases from J, the junction kept 9 bases outside the gene matches. CDR3 in amino acids: CASSVSVAGDQETQYF. The CDR3 region has the DNA TGTGCCAGCAGCGTATCAGTAGCGGGAGATCAGGAGACCCAGTACTTC.

This clone was seen more than once but under ten times. V gene TRBV7-9 combines with J gene TRBJ2-7; possible D gene TRBD2, 5 bases. The CDR3 runs to 14 residues. Germline V CDR1 and CDR2: SEHNR, FQNEAQ (reference sequence). V shed 5 bases and J shed 3 bases, with 14 bases lying between them. As DNA, the CDR3 is TGTGCCAGCAGCGAAGGACGGGGTCTCTACGAGCAGTACTTC. This translates into CASSEGRGLYEQYF.

V usage is TRBV11-3 and J usage is TRBJ2-5, with 7 bases fitting TRBD1. Germline lookup yields CDR1 SGHNT and CDR2 YENEEA. The junction had 12 bases not matched to a gene; V was cut back by 3 bases and J by 2 bases. This CDR3 spans 17 amino acids. The CDR3 reads CASSLSRGGKSQETQYF. The CDR3 bases are TGTGCCAGCAGCTTGTCTAGAGGGGGCAAGAGTCAAGAGACCCAGTACTTC. Using reference TRBV11-3 and TRBJ2-5 for the parts outside the CDR3, the full variable domain is EAGVVQSPRYKIIEKKQPVAFWCNPISGHNTLYWYLQNLGQGPELLIRYENEEAVDDSQLPKDRFSAERLKGVDSTLKIQPAELGDSAVYLCASSLSRGGKSQETQYFGPGTRLLVL.

This clone occurred a few times. The rearrangement joins TRBV2 to TRBJ2-7; TRBD1 might be the D (6 bases). The CDR3 is 14 residues long. The V end lost 1 base, the J end lost 1 base, and 8 bases lay between the germline ends. Germline V CDR1 and CDR2: SNHLY, FYNNEI. The CDR3 protein is CASSEGGQSYEQYF. CDR3 coding DNA: TGTGCCAGCAGTGAAGGCGGACAGTCCTACGAGCAGTACTTC.

This sequence joins TRBV10-3 and TRBJ2-7, with 8 bases fitting TRBD1. Trimming removed 4 bases from V and 3 bases from J; junction bases left unmatched: 11. The CDR3 totals 16 residues. Germline V gene sequence: CDR1 ENHRY, CDR2 SYGVKD. The CDR3 DNA reads TGTGCCATCAGTGGGGGGTCGGACACAGGGGGCTACGAGCAGTACTTC. It yields the protein CAISGGSDTGGYEQYF.